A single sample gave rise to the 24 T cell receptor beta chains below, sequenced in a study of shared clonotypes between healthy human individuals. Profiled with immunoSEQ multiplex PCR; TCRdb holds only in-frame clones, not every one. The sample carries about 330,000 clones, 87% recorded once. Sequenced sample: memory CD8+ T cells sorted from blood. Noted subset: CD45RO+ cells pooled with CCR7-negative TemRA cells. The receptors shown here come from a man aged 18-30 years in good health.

In nucleotides, the CDR3 is TGCGCCAGCAGCCAAGATCCTTATAGCAATCAGCCCCAGCATTTT. This gives the protein CASSQDPYSNQPQHF. V and J are TRBV4-1 and TRBJ1-5; D is unresolved. Germline V lookup: CDR1 MGHRA, CDR2 YSYEKL. The CDR3 spans 15 residues. V lost 0 bases to trimming and J lost 0 bases, with 6 bases between them.

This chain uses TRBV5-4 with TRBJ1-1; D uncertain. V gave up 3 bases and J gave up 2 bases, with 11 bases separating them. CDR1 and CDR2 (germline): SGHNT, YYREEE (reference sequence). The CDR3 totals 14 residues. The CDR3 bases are TGTGCCAGCAGCTCAACGGGCCTCAACACTGAAGCTTTCTTT. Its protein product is CASSSTGLNTEAFF.

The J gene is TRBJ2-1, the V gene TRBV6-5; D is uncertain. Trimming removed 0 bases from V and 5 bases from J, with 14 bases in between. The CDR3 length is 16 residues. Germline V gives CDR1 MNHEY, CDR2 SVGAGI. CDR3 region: CASSYSWLGTNNEQFF. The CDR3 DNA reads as TGTGCCAGCAGTTACTCGTGGCTAGGAACCAACAATGAGCAGTTCTTC.

CDR3: CASSYQREGEQYF. CDR3 nucleotides: TGTGCCAGCAGCTACCAGCGGGAGGGCGAGCAGTACTTC. The chain joins TRBV11-3 to TRBJ2-7, with 10 bases fitting TRBD2. Germline assignment: CDR1 SGHNT and CDR2 YENEEA. The CDR3 is 13 residues long. With 4 bases clipped from V and 6 bases from J, the junction kept 3 bases outside the gene matches.

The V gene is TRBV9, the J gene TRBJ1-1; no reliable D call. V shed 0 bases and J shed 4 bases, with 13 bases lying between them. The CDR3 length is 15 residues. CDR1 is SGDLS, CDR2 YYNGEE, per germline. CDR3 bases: TGTGCCAGCAGCGTAGTTGGAGGCGACGTCACTGAAGCTTTCTTT. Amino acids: CASSVVGGDVTEAFF.

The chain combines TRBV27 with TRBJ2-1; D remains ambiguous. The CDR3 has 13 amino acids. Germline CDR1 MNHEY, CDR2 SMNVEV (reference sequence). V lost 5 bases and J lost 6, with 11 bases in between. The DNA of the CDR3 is TGTGCCAGCAGTCCTCGGCTAACCAATGAGCAGTTCTTC. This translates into CASSPRLTNEQFF.

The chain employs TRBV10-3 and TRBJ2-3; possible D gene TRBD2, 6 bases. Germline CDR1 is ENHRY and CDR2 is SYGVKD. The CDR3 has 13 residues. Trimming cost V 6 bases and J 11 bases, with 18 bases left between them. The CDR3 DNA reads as TGTGCCATCAGCGCTGCGACTAGAGGGAGGCAGTATTTT. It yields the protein CAISAATRGRQYF.

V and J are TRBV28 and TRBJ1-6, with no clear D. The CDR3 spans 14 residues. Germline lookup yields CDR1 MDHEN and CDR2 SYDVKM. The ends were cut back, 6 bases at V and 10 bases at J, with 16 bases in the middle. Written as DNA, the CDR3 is TGTGCCAGCAGGTCGGAGCCCTTGGGATCACCCCTCCACTTT. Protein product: CASRSEPLGSPLHF.

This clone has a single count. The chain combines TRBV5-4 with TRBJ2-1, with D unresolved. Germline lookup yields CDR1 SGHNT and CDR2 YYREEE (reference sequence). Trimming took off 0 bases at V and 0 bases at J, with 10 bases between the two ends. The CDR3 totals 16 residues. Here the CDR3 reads CASSLEELSSYNEQFF. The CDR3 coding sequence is TGTGCCAGCAGCTTGGAAGAGTTAAGCTCCTACAATGAGCAGTTCTTC.

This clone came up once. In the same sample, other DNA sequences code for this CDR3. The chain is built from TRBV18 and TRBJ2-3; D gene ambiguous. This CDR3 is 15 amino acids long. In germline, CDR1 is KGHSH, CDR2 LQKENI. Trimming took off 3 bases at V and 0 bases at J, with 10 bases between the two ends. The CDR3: CASSPLAGSTDTQYF. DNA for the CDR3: TGTGCCAGCTCACCCTTGGCTGGTAGCACAGATACGCAGTATTTT.

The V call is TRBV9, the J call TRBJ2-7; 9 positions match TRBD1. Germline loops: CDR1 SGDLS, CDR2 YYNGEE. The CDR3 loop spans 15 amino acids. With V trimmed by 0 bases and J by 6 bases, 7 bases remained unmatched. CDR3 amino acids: CASSVDGGQGSEQYF. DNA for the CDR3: TGTGCCAGCAGCGTAGATGGGGGACAGGGAAGCGAGCAGTACTTC.

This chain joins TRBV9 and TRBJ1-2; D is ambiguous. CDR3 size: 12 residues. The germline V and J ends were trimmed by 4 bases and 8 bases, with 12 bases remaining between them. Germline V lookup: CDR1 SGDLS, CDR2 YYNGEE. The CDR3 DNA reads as TGTGCCAGCAGCCCCCGGGTCGGGGGCTACACCTTC. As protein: CASSPRVGGYTF.

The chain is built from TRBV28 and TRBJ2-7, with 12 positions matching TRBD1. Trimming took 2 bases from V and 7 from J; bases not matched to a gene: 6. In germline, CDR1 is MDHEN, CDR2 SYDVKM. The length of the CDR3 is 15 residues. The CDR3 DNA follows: TGTGCCAGCAGTTTAAGGGGACAGGGGGCGCGGGAGCAGTACTTC. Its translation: CASSLRGQGAREQYF.

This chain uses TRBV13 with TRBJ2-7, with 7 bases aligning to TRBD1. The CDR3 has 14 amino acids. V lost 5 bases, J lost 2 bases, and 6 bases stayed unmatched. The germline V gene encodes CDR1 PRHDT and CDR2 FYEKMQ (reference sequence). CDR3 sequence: CASSSDRAPYEQYF. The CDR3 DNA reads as TGTGCCAGCAGCAGCGACAGGGCTCCCTACGAGCAGTACTTC.

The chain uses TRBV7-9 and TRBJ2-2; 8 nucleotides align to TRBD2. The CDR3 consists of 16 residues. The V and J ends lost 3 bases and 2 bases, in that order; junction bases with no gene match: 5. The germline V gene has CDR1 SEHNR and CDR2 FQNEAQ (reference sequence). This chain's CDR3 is CASSFFGLANTGELFF. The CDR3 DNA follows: TGTGCCAGCAGCTTTTTTGGACTAGCCAACACCGGGGAGCTGTTTTTT.

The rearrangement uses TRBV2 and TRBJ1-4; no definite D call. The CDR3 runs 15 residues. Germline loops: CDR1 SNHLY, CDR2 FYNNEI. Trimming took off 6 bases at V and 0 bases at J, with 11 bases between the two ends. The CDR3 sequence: CASRRTVATNEKLFF. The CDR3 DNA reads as TGTGCCAGCAGACGGACCGTAGCAACTAATGAAAAACTGTTTTTT. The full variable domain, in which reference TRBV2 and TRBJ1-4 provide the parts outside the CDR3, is EPEVTQTPSHQVTQMGQEVILRCVPISNHLYFYWYRQILGQKVEFLVSFYNNEISEKSEIFDDQFSVERPDGSNFTLKIRSTKLEDSAMYFCASRRTVATNEKLFFGSGTQLSVL.

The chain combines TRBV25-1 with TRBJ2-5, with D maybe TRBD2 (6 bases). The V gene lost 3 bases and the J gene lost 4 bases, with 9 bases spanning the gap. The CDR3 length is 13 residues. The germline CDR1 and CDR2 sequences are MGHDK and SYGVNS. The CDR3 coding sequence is TGTGCCAGCAGTGACTCAGCGGGAGAGACCCAGTACTTC. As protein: CASSDSAGETQYF.

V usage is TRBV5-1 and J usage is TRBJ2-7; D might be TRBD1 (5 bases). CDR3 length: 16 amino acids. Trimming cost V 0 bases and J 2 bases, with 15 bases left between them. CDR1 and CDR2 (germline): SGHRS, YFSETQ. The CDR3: CASSLGGSRTTYEQYF. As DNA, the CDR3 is TGCGCCAGCAGCTTGGGGGGCAGCCGAACAACCTACGAGCAGTACTTC. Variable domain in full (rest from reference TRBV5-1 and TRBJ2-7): KAGVTQTPRYLIKTRGQQVTLSCSPISGHRSVSWYQQTPGQGLQFLFEYFSETQRNKGNFPGRFSGRQFSNSRSEMNVSTLELGDSALYLCASSLGGSRTTYEQYFGPGTRLTVT.

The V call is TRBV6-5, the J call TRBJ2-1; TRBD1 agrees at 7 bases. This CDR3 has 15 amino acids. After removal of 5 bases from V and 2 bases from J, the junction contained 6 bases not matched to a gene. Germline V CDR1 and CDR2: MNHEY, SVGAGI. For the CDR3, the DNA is TGTGCCAGCAGTCCCGGGACAGACCCCTACAATGAGCAGTTCTTC. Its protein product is CASSPGTDPYNEQFF.

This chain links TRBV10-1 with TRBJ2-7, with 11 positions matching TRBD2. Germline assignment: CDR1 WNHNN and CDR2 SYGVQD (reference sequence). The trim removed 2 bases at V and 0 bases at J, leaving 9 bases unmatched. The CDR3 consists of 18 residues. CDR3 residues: CASSEGPPTSGNSYEQYF. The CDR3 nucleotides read TGCGCCAGCAGTGAGGGTCCTCCGACTAGCGGGAACTCCTACGAGCAGTACTTC.

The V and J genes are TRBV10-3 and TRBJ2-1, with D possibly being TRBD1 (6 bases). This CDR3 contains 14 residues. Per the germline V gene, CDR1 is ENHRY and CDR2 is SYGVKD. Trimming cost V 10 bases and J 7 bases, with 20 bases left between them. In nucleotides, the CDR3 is TGTGCCACCACCCGCGTCGACAGGTCAAATGAGCAGTTCTTC. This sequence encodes CATTRVDRSNEQFF.

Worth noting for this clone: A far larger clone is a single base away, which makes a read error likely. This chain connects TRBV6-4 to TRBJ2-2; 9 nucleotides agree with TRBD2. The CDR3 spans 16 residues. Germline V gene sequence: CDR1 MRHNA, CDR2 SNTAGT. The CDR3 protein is CASCETGGGASGELFF. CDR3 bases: TGTGCCAGCTGTGAGACTGGCGGGGGGGCCTCCGGGGAGCTGTTTTTT.

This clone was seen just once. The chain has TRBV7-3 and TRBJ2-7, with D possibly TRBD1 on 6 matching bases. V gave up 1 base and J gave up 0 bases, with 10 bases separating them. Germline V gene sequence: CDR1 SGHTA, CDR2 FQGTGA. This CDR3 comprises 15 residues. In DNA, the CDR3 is TGTGCCAGCAGCTTAAATCAGGGGACCTCCTACGAGCAGTACTTC. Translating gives CASSLNQGTSYEQYF.

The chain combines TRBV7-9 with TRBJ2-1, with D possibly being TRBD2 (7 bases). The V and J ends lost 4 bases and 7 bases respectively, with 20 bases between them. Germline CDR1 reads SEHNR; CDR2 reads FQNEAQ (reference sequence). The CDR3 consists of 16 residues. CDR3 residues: CASSSMGGPIGNEQFF. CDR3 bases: TGTGCCAGCAGCTCTATGGGGGGGCCCATCGGAAATGAGCAGTTCTTC.